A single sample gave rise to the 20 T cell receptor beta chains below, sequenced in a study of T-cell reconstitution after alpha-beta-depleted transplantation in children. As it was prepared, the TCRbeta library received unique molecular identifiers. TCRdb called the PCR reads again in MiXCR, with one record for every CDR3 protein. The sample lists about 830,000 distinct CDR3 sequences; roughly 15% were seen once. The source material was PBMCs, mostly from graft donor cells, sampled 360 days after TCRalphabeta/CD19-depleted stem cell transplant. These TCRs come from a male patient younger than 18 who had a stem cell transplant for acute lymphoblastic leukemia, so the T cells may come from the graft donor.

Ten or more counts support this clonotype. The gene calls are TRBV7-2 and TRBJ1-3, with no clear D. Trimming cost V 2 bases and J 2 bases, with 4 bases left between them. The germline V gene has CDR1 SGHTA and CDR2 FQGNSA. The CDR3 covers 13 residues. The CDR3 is CASSLFPGNTIYF. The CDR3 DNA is TGTGCCAGCAGCTTATTCCCTGGAAACACCATATATTTT.

This CDR3 reads CAIKSTSGDLSYNEQFF. The CDR3 bases are TGTGCCATCAAAAGTACTAGCGGGGATTTATCCTACAATGAGCAGTTCTTC. The chain employs TRBV10-3 and TRBJ2-1; 10 nucleotides match TRBD2. Per the germline V gene, CDR1 is ENHRY and CDR2 is SYGVKD. The CDR3 has 17 residues. V lost 7 bases and J lost 1; bases outside the gene matches: 10.

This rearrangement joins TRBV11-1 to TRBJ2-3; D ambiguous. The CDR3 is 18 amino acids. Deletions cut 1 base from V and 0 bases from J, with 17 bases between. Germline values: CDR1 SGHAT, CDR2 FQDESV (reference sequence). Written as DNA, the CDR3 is TGTGCCAGCAGCTTAGAACCAATCCTTTTTAGGAGCACAGATACGCAGTATTTT. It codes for CASSLEPILFRSTDTQYF.

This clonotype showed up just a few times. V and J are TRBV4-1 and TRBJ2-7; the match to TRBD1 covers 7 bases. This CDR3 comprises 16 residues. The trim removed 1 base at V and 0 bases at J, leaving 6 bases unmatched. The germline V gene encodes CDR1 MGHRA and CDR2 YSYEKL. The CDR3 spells CASSQGQGISSYEQYF. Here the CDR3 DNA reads TGCGCCAGCAGCCAAGGACAGGGAATTTCCTCCTACGAGCAGTACTTC.

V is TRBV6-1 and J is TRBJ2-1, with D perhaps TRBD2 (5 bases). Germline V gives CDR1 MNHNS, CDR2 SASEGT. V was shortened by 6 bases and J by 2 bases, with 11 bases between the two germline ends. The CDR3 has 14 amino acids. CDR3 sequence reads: CASRLSGTYNEQFF. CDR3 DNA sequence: TGTGCCAGCAGATTAAGCGGAACCTACAATGAGCAGTTCTTC.

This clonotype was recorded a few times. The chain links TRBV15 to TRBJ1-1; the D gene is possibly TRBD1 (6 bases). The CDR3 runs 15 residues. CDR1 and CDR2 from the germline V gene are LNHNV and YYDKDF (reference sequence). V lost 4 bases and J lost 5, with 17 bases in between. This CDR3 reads CATSTDRPRGTEAFF. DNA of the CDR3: TGTGCCACCAGCACCGACAGGCCTAGGGGTACTGAAGCTTTCTTT. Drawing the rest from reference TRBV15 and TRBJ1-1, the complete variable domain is DAMVIQNPRYQVTQFGKPVTLSCSQTLNHNVMYWYQQKSSQAPKLLFHYYDKDFNNEADTPDNFQSRRPNTSFCFLDIRSPGLGDTAMYLCATSTDRPRGTEAFFGQGTRLTVV.

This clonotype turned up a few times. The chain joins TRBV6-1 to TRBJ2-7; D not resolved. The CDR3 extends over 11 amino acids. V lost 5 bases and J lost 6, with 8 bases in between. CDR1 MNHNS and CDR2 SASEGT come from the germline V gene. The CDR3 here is CASSFYSEQYF. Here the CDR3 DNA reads TGTGCCAGCAGTTTTTACAGCGAGCAGTACTTC.

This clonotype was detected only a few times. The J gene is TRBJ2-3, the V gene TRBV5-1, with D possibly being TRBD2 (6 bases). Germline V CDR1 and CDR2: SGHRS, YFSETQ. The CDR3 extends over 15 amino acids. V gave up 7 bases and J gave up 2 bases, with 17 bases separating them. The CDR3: CASHFGEVVTDTQYF. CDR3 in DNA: TGCGCCAGCCATTTCGGGGAGGTGGTCACAGATACGCAGTATTTT.

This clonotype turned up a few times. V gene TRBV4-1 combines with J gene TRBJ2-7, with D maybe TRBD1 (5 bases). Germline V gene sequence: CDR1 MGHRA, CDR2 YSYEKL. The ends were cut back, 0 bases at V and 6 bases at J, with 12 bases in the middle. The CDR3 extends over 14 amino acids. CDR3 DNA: TGCGCCAGCAGCCAAGATGCAGGGCCCACCGAGCAGTACTTC. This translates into CASSQDAGPTEQYF.

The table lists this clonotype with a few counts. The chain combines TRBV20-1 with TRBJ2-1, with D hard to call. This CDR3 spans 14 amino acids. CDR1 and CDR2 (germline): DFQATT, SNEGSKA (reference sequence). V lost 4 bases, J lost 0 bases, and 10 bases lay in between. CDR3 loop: CSATGWSSYNEQFF. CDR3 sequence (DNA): TGCAGTGCTACCGGGTGGAGCTCCTACAATGAGCAGTTCTTC.

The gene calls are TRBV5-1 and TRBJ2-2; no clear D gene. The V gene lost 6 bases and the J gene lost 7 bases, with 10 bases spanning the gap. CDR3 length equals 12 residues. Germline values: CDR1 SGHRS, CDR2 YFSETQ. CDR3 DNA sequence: TGCGCCAGCAAAAAGGTTCGCGGGGAGCTGTTTTTT. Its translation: CASKKVRGELFF.

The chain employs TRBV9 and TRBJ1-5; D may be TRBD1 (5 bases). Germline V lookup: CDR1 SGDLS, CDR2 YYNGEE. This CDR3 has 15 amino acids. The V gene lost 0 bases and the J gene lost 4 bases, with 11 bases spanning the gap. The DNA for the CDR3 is TGTGCCAGCAGCGTAGGTGGGGCGCGGAATCAGCCCCAGCATTTT. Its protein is CASSVGGARNQPQHF.

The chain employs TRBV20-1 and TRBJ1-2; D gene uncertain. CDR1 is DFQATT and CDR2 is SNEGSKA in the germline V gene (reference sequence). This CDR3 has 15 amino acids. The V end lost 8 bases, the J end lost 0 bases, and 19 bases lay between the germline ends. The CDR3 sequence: CSPLADRNTNYGYTF. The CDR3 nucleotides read TGCAGTCCACTCGCGGACCGTAATACTAACTATGGCTACACCTTC.

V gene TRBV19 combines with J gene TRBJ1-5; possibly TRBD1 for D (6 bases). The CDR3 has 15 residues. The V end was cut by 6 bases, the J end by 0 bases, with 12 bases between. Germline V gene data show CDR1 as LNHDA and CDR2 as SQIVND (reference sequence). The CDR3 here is CASSIRGSSNQPQHF. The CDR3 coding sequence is TGTGCCAGTAGCATCAGGGGCAGTAGCAATCAGCCCCAGCATTTT.

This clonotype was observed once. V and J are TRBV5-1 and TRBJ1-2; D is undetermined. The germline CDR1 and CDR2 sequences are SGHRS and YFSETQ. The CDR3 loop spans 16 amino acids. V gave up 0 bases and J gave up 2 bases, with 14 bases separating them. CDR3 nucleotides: TGCGCCAGCAGCTTGGCCGGCTGGCGGCAAAACTATGGCTACACCTTC. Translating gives CASSLAGWRQNYGYTF.

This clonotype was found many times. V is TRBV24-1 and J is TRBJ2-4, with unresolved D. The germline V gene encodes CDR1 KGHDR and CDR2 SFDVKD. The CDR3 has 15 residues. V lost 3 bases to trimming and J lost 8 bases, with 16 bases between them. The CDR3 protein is CATSDAGFPDDIQYF. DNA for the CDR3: TGTGCCACCAGTGATGCTGGGTTTCCAGACGACATTCAGTACTTC.

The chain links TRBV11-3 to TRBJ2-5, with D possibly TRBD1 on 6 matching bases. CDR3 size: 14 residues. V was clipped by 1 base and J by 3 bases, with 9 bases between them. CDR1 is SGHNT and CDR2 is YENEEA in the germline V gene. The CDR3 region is CASSLATGKETQYF. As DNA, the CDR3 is TGTGCCAGCAGCTTAGCTACAGGGAAAGAGACCCAGTACTTC.

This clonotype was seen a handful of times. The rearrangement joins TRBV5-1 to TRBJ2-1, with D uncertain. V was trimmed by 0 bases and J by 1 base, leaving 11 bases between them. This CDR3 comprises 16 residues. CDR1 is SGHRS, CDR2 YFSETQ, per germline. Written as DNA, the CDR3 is TGCGCCAGCAGCTTGGCAGCGTCGGCATCCTACAATGAGCAGTTCTTC. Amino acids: CASSLAASASYNEQFF.

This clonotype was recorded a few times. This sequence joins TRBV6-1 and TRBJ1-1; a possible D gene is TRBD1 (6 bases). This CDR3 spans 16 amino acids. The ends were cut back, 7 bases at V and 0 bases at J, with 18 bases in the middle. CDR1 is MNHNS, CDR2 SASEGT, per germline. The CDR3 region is CASIPFPGTLNTEAFF. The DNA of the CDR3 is TGTGCCAGCATTCCCTTTCCCGGGACATTGAACACTGAAGCTTTCTTT.

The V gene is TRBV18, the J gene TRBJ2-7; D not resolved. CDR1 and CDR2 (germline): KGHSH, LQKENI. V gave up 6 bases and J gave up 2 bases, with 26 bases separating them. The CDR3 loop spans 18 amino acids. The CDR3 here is CASSPGSDGGRFTYEQYF. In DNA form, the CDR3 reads TGTGCCAGCTCGCCCGGCTCGGACGGCGGAAGGTTTACCTACGAGCAGTACTTC. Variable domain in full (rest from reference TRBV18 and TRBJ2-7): NAGVMQNPRHLVRRRGQEARLRCSPMKGHSHVYWYRQLPEEGLKFMVYLQKENIIDESGMPKERFSAEFPKEGPSILRIQQVVRGDSAAYFCASSPGSDGGRFTYEQYFGPGTRLTVT.